This section outlines one T cell receptor beta chain sequence together with its context. This sample was taken from a study of blood T cell repertoires in COVID-19. The junction had 5 bases not matched to a gene; V was cut back by 9 bases and J by 3 bases. Germline CDR1 MNHEY, CDR2 SVGAGI. CDR3 length equals 13 residues. The data were produced by immunoSEQ multiplex PCR, yet TCRdb's version contains in-frame clones alone and is incomplete. Of approximately 92,000 clones in the sample, 86% were seen once. The chain carries TRBV6-5 and TRBJ1-1; TRBD1 aligns across 9 bases. The source of this sequence is a woman in her sixties in a cohort sampled during active or convalescent COVID-19. The sequenced sample consisted of peripheral blood. In nucleotides, the CDR3 is TGTGCCAGTGGGACAGGGCCTTACACTGAAGCTTTCTTT. It yields the protein CASGTGPYTEAFF.